These T cell receptor beta chains were read from a single sample in a study of beta chain features in type 1 diabetes. Assay used: immunoSEQ multiplex PCR; TCRdb lists only in-frame clones, some missing. The table has roughly 260,000 clones, roughly a tenth seen once. Material for sequencing was naive CD4+ T cells from blood. The source is a man aged 30 to 45 with type 1 diabetes. The conserved cysteine and the conserved F or W are not part of the CDR3 here.

>TRBJ2-1|TRBV5-1
ASSLTSKTYNEQF
>TRBJ1-5|TRBV25-1
ASSEAGGGNQPQH
>TRBJ2-7|TRBV5-1
ASSRDSGTTSYEQY
>TRBJ1-2|TRBV7-8
ASSLGAGGTYGYT
>TRBJ2-5|TRBV2
ASSGIAGGETQY
>TRBJ1-1|TRBV30
ACGRDGTEAF
>TRBJ2-2|TRBV28
ASSPGDGWELF
>TRBJ1-1|TRBV29-1
SAPSRTGDEAF
>TRBJ2-7|TRBV9
ASSSSGTSLHEQY
>TRBJ2-1|TRBV5-8
ASSLGTGAYNEQF
>TRBJ2-7|TRBV2
ASTRGRSYEQY
>TRBJ2-5|TRBV15
ATSRDKGAQETQY
>TRBJ1-1|TRBV5-4
ASRSQGRNTEAF
>TRBJ1-2|TRBV30
AWSMTAPNGYT
>TRBJ1-4|TRBV30
AWSEGGRVNEKLF
>TRBJ2-5|TRBV18
ASSPTQGQGETQY
>TRBJ1-5|TRBV20-1
SASDRASQH
>TRBJ2-3|TRBV7-2
ASSTPPGGSTTDTQY
>TRBJ2-1|TRBV7-3
ASSFQGLSDEQF
>TRBJ2-3|TRBV29-1
SVRGTSGEPSTDTQY
>TRBJ2-1|TRBV6-7
ASSYEWLAGVTQETYNEQF
>TRBJ1-4|TRBV23-1
AISGGEAEKLF
>TRBJ2-3|TRBV7-2
ASSLGQGPDTQY
>TRBJ2-2|TRBV15
ATSAHLATLGELF
>TRBJ1-2|TRBV19
ASSNRANYGYT
>TRBJ2-7|TRBV7-9
ASSPRQGSNEQY
>TRBJ2-3|TRBV7-2
ASSLGQGGTDTQY
>TRBJ2-1|TRBV4-3
ASSQEVRYYNEQF
>TRBJ2-7|TRBV6-1
ASSENGALYEQY
>TRBJ2-3|TRBV4-3
ASSQGTSGGITDTQY
>TRBJ1-2|TRBV19
ASSIAGPNYGYT
>TRBJ1-2|TRBV2
ASKGQGLLGYT
>TRBJ2-5|TRBV5-1
ASSLGTSALQETQY
>TRBJ1-4|TRBV30
AWSRGDSGTKTNEKLF
>TRBJ2-2|TRBV4-3
ASSPTYYGLDTGELF
>TRBJ1-6|TRBV2
ASSGTAGRGSPLH
>TRBJ2-1|TRBV4-2
ASSRTTSGVDSYNEQF
>TRBJ2-7|TRBV9
ASSVGGTGRNEQY
>TRBJ2-3|TRBV27
ASSGRNTDTQY
>TRBJ2-5|TRBV25-1
ASTPLRGGQETQY
>TRBJ2-3|TRBV5-1
ASSLAGAQY
>TRBJ2-1|TRBV29-1
SVEDLGGLGNEQF
>TRBJ2-1|TRBV5-4
ASSRGGQGEHEQF
>TRBJ1-4|TRBV4-1
ASSQQDSPNEKLF
>TRBJ2-3|TRBV30
AWSKQGPGTDTQY
>TRBJ1-6|TRBV28
ASSLAPGWANSPLH
>TRBJ2-6|TRBV5-6
ASSLLAGAGANVLT
>TRBJ2-6|TRBV9
ASSPTGTSGANVLT
>TRBJ1-1|TRBV2
ASGNLATEAF
>TRBJ2-7|TRBV30
ACPLYAGYEQY
>TRBJ1-2|TRBV6-6
ASSYVRGARAQGYT
>TRBJ2-3|TRBV27
ASSSEGAGTDTQY
>TRBJ1-2|TRBV7-8
ASGGVVNYGYT
>TRBJ1-1|TRBV7-9
ASSPEGTEAF
>TRBJ1-6|TRBV5-5
ASSLTVLGGSPLH
>TRBJ2-3|TRBV9
ASSYSGGVTDTQY
>TRBJ1-1|TRBV18
ASSHGGNTEAF
>TRBJ2-5|TRBV7-9
ASRTSGGQETQY
>TRBJ2-5|TRBV18
ASSPRGGDQETQY
>TRBJ2-1|TRBV11-2
ASSLNRLSYNEQF